Shown below are 12 T cell receptor beta chains from a single sample sequenced in a study of T cell repertoires in cytomegalovirus infection. TCRdb re-analysed the reads in MiXCR, keeping a single row per CDR3 protein. The sample lists approximately 180,000 distinct CDR3 sequences; 8.5% to 10% were seen once. The sequencing sample was made of PBMCs. The receptors were sampled from a human donor in good health (CMV status not recorded). Some clones in this sample may be carry-over from other donors' samples.

In its sample, this clonotype was seen a few times. The chain has TRBV5-4 and TRBJ1-4, with D possibly matching TRBD1 (6 bases). This CDR3 comprises 14 residues. V was clipped by 1 base and J by 8 bases, with 12 bases between them. Germline CDR1 is SGHNT and CDR2 is YYREEE (reference sequence). This CDR3 is CASSLTGTLEKLFF. DNA of the CDR3: TGTGCCAGCAGCTTGACAGGGACCCTAGAAAAACTGTTTTTT.

V usage is TRBV20-1 and J usage is TRBJ2-7, with D possibly being TRBD1 or TRBD2 (5 bases each). The CDR3 contains 12 residues. Trimming pared 6 bases from V and 2 bases from J, leaving 11 bases between. The V gene's germline CDR1 is DFQATT and CDR2 SNEGSKA (reference sequence). The CDR3 coding sequence is TGCAGTGCGAGGGACCCGGCCTACGAGCAGTACTTC. Translated, it gives CSARDPAYEQYF.

The rearrangement links TRBV13 to TRBJ2-2; 7 bases map to TRBD1. V lost 5 bases and J lost 6; bases outside the gene matches: 15. Per germline, CDR1 PRHDT and CDR2 FYEKMQ (reference sequence). The CDR3 contains 17 residues. The CDR3 region is CASSRGQDSVFPGELFF. In DNA, the CDR3 is TGTGCCAGCAGCCGTGGACAGGACTCCGTATTTCCCGGGGAGCTGTTTTTT.

This clonotype was picked up many times. The gene calls are TRBV7-2 and TRBJ2-3, with 9 bases that match TRBD1. The V and J ends lost 5 bases and 3 bases, in that order; junction bases with no gene match: 6. The CDR3 has 15 amino acids. Germline assignment: CDR1 SGHTA and CDR2 FQGNSA. CDR3 region: CASSRDRAGTDTQYF. CDR3 in DNA: TGTGCCAGCAGCCGGGACAGGGCGGGGACAGATACGCAGTATTTT.

The chain uses TRBV10-3 and TRBJ2-2; 8 bases agree with TRBD1. This CDR3 contains 16 residues. V lost 4 bases, J lost 2 bases, and 6 bases stayed unmatched. The germline V gene has CDR1 ENHRY and CDR2 SYGVKD. The CDR3 region has the DNA TGTGCCATCAGTGCTACAGGGGGACCCAACACCGGGGAGCTGTTTTTT. Protein: CAISATGGPNTGELFF.

The V and J genes are TRBV6-2 or TRBV6-3 and TRBJ1-1; TRBD1 matches 7 bases. The length of the CDR3 is 15 residues. Germline V gene sequence: CDR1 MNHEY, CDR2 SVGEGT. J was trimmed by 5 bases and V by 2 bases; bases with no gene match: 8. The CDR3 region is CASSYPPTGWTEAFF. The CDR3 nucleotides are TGTGCCAGCAGTTACCCCCCGACAGGGTGGACTGAAGCTTTCTTT.

The chain uses TRBV29-1 and TRBJ2-5; D remains ambiguous. The V end was cut by 3 bases, the J end by 5 bases, with 4 bases between. Per germline, CDR1 SQVTM and CDR2 ANQGSEA. The CDR3 consists of 10 residues. CDR3 region: CSVDRETQYF. DNA of the CDR3: TGCAGCGTTGACAGGGAGACCCAGTACTTC.

This clonotype was counted between two and nine times. The J gene is TRBJ2-5, the V gene TRBV6-2 or TRBV6-3; weak D call: TRBD2 (7 bases). This CDR3 contains 18 residues. The V and J ends lost 2 bases and 3 bases respectively, with 22 bases between them. Germline CDR1 MNHEY, CDR2 SVGEGT. Here the CDR3 reads CASSYALWGGGREETQYF. CDR3 DNA sequence: TGTGCCAGCAGTTACGCCCTGTGGGGCGGGGGCCGAGAAGAGACCCAGTACTTC.

This clonotype was found a few times. The gene calls are TRBV29-1 and TRBJ1-3; D possibly corresponds to TRBD1 (6 bases). The CDR3 is made up of 13 amino acids. Germline V CDR1 and CDR2: SQVTM, ANQGSEA. The ends were cut back, 6 bases at V and 0 bases at J, with 9 bases in the middle. The CDR3 bases are TGCAGCGTCGGACAGAACTCTGGAAACACCATATATTTT. This sequence encodes CSVGQNSGNTIYF.

This clonotype turned up a few times. The V and J genes are TRBV20-1 and TRBJ2-1; perhaps TRBD1 as D (6 bases). Looked up from germline, CDR1 is DFQATT and CDR2 is SNEGSKA (reference sequence). This CDR3 has 17 amino acids. Deletions cut 1 base from V and 5 bases from J, with 21 bases between. This chain's CDR3 is CSARGSVQGPVDNEQFF. The CDR3, as DNA: TGCAGTGCTAGAGGTTCTGTACAGGGTCCAGTGGACAATGAGCAGTTCTTC.

A few counts support this clonotype. The chain links TRBV20-1 to TRBJ2-1; 7 positions match TRBD1. The CDR3 totals 15 residues. Looked up from germline, CDR1 is DFQATT and CDR2 is SNEGSKA (reference sequence). The V and J ends lost 4 bases and 0 bases, in that order; junction bases with no gene match: 6. CDR3 DNA sequence: TGCAGTGCTAAACAGGGGTCCTCCTCCTACAATGAGCAGTTCTTC. This encodes CSAKQGSSSYNEQFF.

The rearrangement joins TRBV7-2 to TRBJ2-1; 8 bases line up with TRBD2. The germline gives CDR1 SGHTA, CDR2 FQGNSA. V dropped 6 bases and J dropped 7; count of bases not matched to a gene: 14. There are 16 residues in the CDR3. CDR3 sequence (DNA): TGTGCCAGCAGTTCTAAAGCGGGGGCCGGTAATAATGAGCAGTTCTTC. Translating it yields CASSSKAGAGNNEQFF.